Listed below are T cell receptor beta chains from one sample, sequenced in a study of beta chain features in type 1 diabetes. Data came from immunoSEQ multiplex PCR; TCRdb stores just in-frame clones and leaves some out. The sample includes under 350,000 clones, roughly a quarter of them seen just once. The specimen was naive CD4+ T cells from blood. Every receptor here comes from a young woman with type 1 diabetes. The CDR3 runs from the conserved cysteine through the conserved F or W. Each record gives: CDR3 DNA, CDR3 protein, CDR3 length, V gene, D gene, clone size, J gene. The D gene is left open where the match is weak. A row's size may be missing; if present it is once, few, many or a size class.

CDR3 DNA: TGTGCCAGCAGCCTTGACACTGGCTATGGCTACACCTTC
CDR3 protein: CASSLDTGYGYTF
CDR3 length: 13
V gene: TRBV7-9
D gene: -
clone size: -
J gene: TRBJ1-2

CDR3 DNA: TGCAGCGTTGAAGAAGGAGCGACGGGAGATACGCAGTATTTT
CDR3 protein: CSVEEGATGDTQYF
CDR3 length: 14
V gene: TRBV29-1
D gene: -
clone size: -
J gene: TRBJ2-3

CDR3 DNA: TGTGCCAGCAGCGTAGGGACAGGTTTAAACGAGCAGTACTTC
CDR3 protein: CASSVGTGLNEQYF
CDR3 length: 14
V gene: TRBV9
D gene: TRBD1
clone size: -
J gene: TRBJ2-7

CDR3 DNA: TGCGCCAGCAGCCAAAGAGGGCTAGCGATCAATGAGCAGTTCTTC
CDR3 protein: CASSQRGLAINEQFF
CDR3 length: 15
V gene: TRBV4-1
D gene: -
clone size: once
J gene: TRBJ2-1

CDR3 DNA: TGTGCCAGCAGCTTCGGGACTAGCGGGAGCGCGCAGTACTTC
CDR3 protein: CASSFGTSGSAQYF
CDR3 length: 14
V gene: TRBV7-9
D gene: TRBD2
clone size: few
J gene: TRBJ2-7

CDR3 DNA: TGTGCCAGCAGTTTAGTCAATCCCACAGATACGCAGTATTTT
CDR3 protein: CASSLVNPTDTQYF
CDR3 length: 14
V gene: TRBV27
D gene: -
clone size: -
J gene: TRBJ2-3

CDR3 DNA: TGTGCCGTGCAGTCCGGGGACACTGAAGCTTTCTTT
CDR3 protein: CAVQSGDTEAFF
CDR3 length: 12
V gene: TRBV10-3
D gene: -
clone size: -
J gene: TRBJ1-1

CDR3 DNA: TGTGCCAGCAGTTTCTCGGACAGGACAAATCAGCCCCAGCATTTT
CDR3 protein: CASSFSDRTNQPQHF
CDR3 length: 15
V gene: TRBV28
D gene: TRBD1
clone size: -
J gene: TRBJ1-5

CDR3 DNA: TGTGCCAGCATGGCGGGAGACCCAGATACGCAGTATTTT
CDR3 protein: CASMAGDPDTQYF
CDR3 length: 13
V gene: TRBV18
D gene: TRBD2
clone size: -
J gene: TRBJ2-3

CDR3 DNA: TGTGCCAGCAGCCAAGGACTAGCGGGAGCCAGCGGGGAGACCCAGTACTTC
CDR3 protein: CASSQGLAGASGETQYF
CDR3 length: 17
V gene: TRBV28
D gene: TRBD2
clone size: -
J gene: TRBJ2-5

CDR3 DNA: TGTGCCAGCAGCTTTTCACAGATGCACTATGGCTACACCTTC
CDR3 protein: CASSFSQMHYGYTF
CDR3 length: 14
V gene: TRBV5-6
D gene: -
clone size: -
J gene: TRBJ1-2

CDR3 DNA: TGTGCCAGCAGTGAGGCAGGGCGAGCTTTCTTT
CDR3 protein: CASSEAGRAFF
CDR3 length: 11
V gene: TRBV25-1
D gene: -
clone size: few
J gene: TRBJ1-1

CDR3 DNA: TGCGCCAGCAGCCACCCCCCGGAGGGCCTCGGCACAGATACGCAGTATTTT
CDR3 protein: CASSHPPEGLGTDTQYF
CDR3 length: 17
V gene: TRBV4-1
D gene: -
clone size: few
J gene: TRBJ2-3

CDR3 DNA: TGTGCCAGCAGCTTTTTAGGGAGGCGGACGTCGACAGATACGCAGTATTTT
CDR3 protein: CASSFLGRRTSTDTQYF
CDR3 length: 17
V gene: TRBV7-9
D gene: -
clone size: -
J gene: TRBJ2-3

CDR3 DNA: TGTGCCAGCAGCGACGGGACAGGGTTGATGTCCGGGGAGCTGTTTTTT
CDR3 protein: CASSDGTGLMSGELFF
CDR3 length: 16
V gene: TRBV9
D gene: TRBD1
clone size: -
J gene: TRBJ2-2

CDR3 DNA: TGTGCCAGCATTGGACAGGACTTGCCCTACGAGCAGTACTTC
CDR3 protein: CASIGQDLPYEQYF
CDR3 length: 14
V gene: TRBV28
D gene: TRBD1
clone size: few
J gene: TRBJ2-7

CDR3 DNA: TGTGCCAGCAGTTGGTTCCGGGACAGGGAGAGGCAGCCCCAGCATTTT
CDR3 protein: CASSWFRDRERQPQHF
CDR3 length: 16
V gene: TRBV28
D gene: TRBD1
clone size: -
J gene: TRBJ1-5

CDR3 DNA: TGTGCCAGCAGTGAATATTGGGGGGATGGCTACACCTTC
CDR3 protein: CASSEYWGDGYTF
CDR3 length: 13
V gene: TRBV25-1
D gene: -
clone size: few
J gene: TRBJ1-2

CDR3 DNA: TGTGCCTGGAGTGTGCGGATTAGCACAGATACGCAGTATTTT
CDR3 protein: CAWSVRISTDTQYF
CDR3 length: 14
V gene: TRBV30
D gene: -
clone size: -
J gene: TRBJ2-3

CDR3 DNA: TGTGCCAGTTTACTCGGGGTTTTCTCCTACGAGCAGTACTTC
CDR3 protein: CASLLGVFSYEQYF
CDR3 length: 14
V gene: TRBV2
D gene: -
clone size: -
J gene: TRBJ2-7

CDR3 DNA: TGTGCCAGCAGTTTTCGGGAACAGGGCAACACCATATATTTT
CDR3 protein: CASSFREQGNTIYF
CDR3 length: 14
V gene: TRBV6-5
D gene: -
clone size: once
J gene: TRBJ1-3

CDR3 DNA: TGTGCCAGCAGCTTAGAAGGCGGGGAGACCCAGTACTTC
CDR3 protein: CASSLEGGETQYF
CDR3 length: 13
V gene: TRBV7-9
D gene: -
clone size: -
J gene: TRBJ2-5

CDR3 DNA: TGTGCCAGCAGTTACGGGGGGAGAGAGACCCAGTACTTC
CDR3 protein: CASSYGGRETQYF
CDR3 length: 13
V gene: TRBV6-5
D gene: -
clone size: few
J gene: TRBJ2-5

CDR3 DNA: TGTGCCAGCAGTTCGGGAACTGGGTACAATGAGCAGTTCTTC
CDR3 protein: CASSSGTGYNEQFF
CDR3 length: 14
V gene: TRBV27
D gene: -
clone size: few
J gene: TRBJ2-1

CDR3 DNA: TGTGCCAGCAGTTACGAAGGGGTCGGAAACACCATATATTTT
CDR3 protein: CASSYEGVGNTIYF
CDR3 length: 14
V gene: TRBV6-6
D gene: -
clone size: few
J gene: TRBJ1-3

CDR3 DNA: TGTGCCAGCAATCTTCGAGGGAGGGCGCATGGCTACACCTTC
CDR3 protein: CASNLRGRAHGYTF
CDR3 length: 14
V gene: TRBV28
D gene: -
clone size: -
J gene: TRBJ1-2

CDR3 DNA: TGTGCCTGGACGCTAGCGGTCGTAGGTGAGCAGTTCTTC
CDR3 protein: CAWTLAVVGEQFF
CDR3 length: 13
V gene: TRBV30
D gene: TRBD2
clone size: few
J gene: TRBJ2-1

CDR3 DNA: TGTGCCACCAGCAGAGATCGGGACAGGGGGCTGGAGACCCAGTACTTC
CDR3 protein: CATSRDRDRGLETQYF
CDR3 length: 16
V gene: TRBV15
D gene: TRBD1
clone size: -
J gene: TRBJ2-5

CDR3 DNA: TGTGCCACCAGCAGGGGACAGGGCCTTTTCACCGGGGAGCTGTTTTTT
CDR3 protein: CATSRGQGLFTGELFF
CDR3 length: 16
V gene: TRBV15
D gene: TRBD1
clone size: few
J gene: TRBJ2-2

CDR3 DNA: TGTGCCAGCAGCTTAGCGAGATCTAATGAAAAACTGTTTTTT
CDR3 protein: CASSLARSNEKLFF
CDR3 length: 14
V gene: TRBV7-2
D gene: -
clone size: -
J gene: TRBJ1-4

CDR3 DNA: TGTGCCAGCAGCGGTGGCTGGACTAGCGGAATAGAGGACACCGGGGAGCTGTTTTTT
CDR3 protein: CASSGGWTSGIEDTGELFF
CDR3 length: 19
V gene: TRBV9
D gene: TRBD2
clone size: -
J gene: TRBJ2-2

CDR3 DNA: TGTGCCAGCAGCCAAGACCTACCCCGTCGGGAGACCCAGTACTTC
CDR3 protein: CASSQDLPRRETQYF
CDR3 length: 15
V gene: TRBV14
D gene: -
clone size: -
J gene: TRBJ2-5

CDR3 DNA: TGTGCCAGTAGGCGCGGGACTTTAGCCAATGAGCAGTTCTTC
CDR3 protein: CASRRGTLANEQFF
CDR3 length: 14
V gene: TRBV19
D gene: -
clone size: -
J gene: TRBJ2-1

CDR3 DNA: TGTGCCAGCAGTCTCCGGACAGCCTACAATGAGCAGTTCTTC
CDR3 protein: CASSLRTAYNEQFF
CDR3 length: 14
V gene: TRBV6-5
D gene: -
clone size: few
J gene: TRBJ2-1

CDR3 DNA: TGTGCCAGCAGCTTAGGTGCGGACGGGGAGCTGTTTTTT
CDR3 protein: CASSLGADGELFF
CDR3 length: 13
V gene: TRBV7-9
D gene: -
clone size: -
J gene: TRBJ2-2

CDR3 DNA: TGTGCCAGCAGCCAGGACAGCGGGAGTCGGGACAATGAGCAGTTCTTC
CDR3 protein: CASSQDSGSRDNEQFF
CDR3 length: 16
V gene: TRBV4-2
D gene: TRBD2
clone size: -
J gene: TRBJ2-1

CDR3 DNA: TGTGCCAGCAGCGCCAGGGACAGGGGGAACACTGAAGCTTTCTTT
CDR3 protein: CASSARDRGNTEAFF
CDR3 length: 15
V gene: TRBV9
D gene: TRBD1
clone size: -
J gene: TRBJ1-1

CDR3 DNA: TGCGCCAGCAGCCAAGAAGGACAGTCCAATCAGCCCCAGCATTTT
CDR3 protein: CASSQEGQSNQPQHF
CDR3 length: 15
V gene: TRBV4-1
D gene: -
clone size: -
J gene: TRBJ1-5

CDR3 DNA: TGCGCCAGCAGTCAGGGTTCTGGGGCCAACGTCCTGACTTTC
CDR3 protein: CASSQGSGANVLTF
CDR3 length: 14
V gene: TRBV5-1
D gene: -
clone size: few
J gene: TRBJ2-6

CDR3 DNA: TGTGCCAGCAGCTCCCTTAAACTAGCGGGGGAAACTAGCACAGATACGCAGTATTTT
CDR3 protein: CASSSLKLAGETSTDTQYF
CDR3 length: 19
V gene: TRBV11-2
D gene: TRBD2
clone size: few
J gene: TRBJ2-3

CDR3 DNA: TGCAGCGTTGAAAAGGTGCCTAGCGGGCATTACAATGAGCAGTTCTTC
CDR3 protein: CSVEKVPSGHYNEQFF
CDR3 length: 16
V gene: TRBV29-1
D gene: TRBD2
clone size: -
J gene: TRBJ2-1